Following are 19 T cell receptor beta chains from one sample sequenced in a study of cytomegalovirus exposure and HLA in healthy donors. Sequencing was performed with immunoSEQ multiplex PCR; in TCRdb, only in-frame clones are kept and a portion is missing. There are about 130,000 clones in the sample; 89% occur only once, and 3% to 3.5% lies in the top ten. The sequencing input was PBMCs. Receptor source: a man aged 25-45 years in good health and CMV-seronegative.

This clone was observed a handful of times. This sequence joins TRBV7-9 and TRBJ1-2, with TRBD1 matching over 7 bases. The CDR3 runs to 14 residues. The J segment lost 4 bases and the V segment lost 2 bases, leaving 4 bases of the junction unmatched. CDR1 is SEHNR and CDR2 is FQNEAQ in the germline V gene (reference sequence). CDR3 bases: TGTGCCAGCAGCTTAAACAGGGGTGCCTATGGCTACACCTTC. This sequence encodes CASSLNRGAYGYTF.

The table lists this clone with a few counts. This sequence joins TRBV25-1 and TRBJ2-7, with D possibly matching TRBD2 (7 bases). The CDR3 is 12 residues long. Deletions cut 7 bases from V and 6 bases from J, with 13 bases between. Germline V gene lookup returns CDR1 MGHDK and CDR2 SYGVNS. CDR3 coding DNA: TGTGCCAGCATGACAGGCGGGGGCGAGCAGTACTTC. Residues: CASMTGGGEQYF.

V is TRBV7-6 and J is TRBJ2-5; 8 bases are a match to TRBD2. This CDR3 region has 14 residues. Unmatched junction bases numbered 5, after V lost 1 base and J lost 7 bases. Germline CDR1 SGHVS, CDR2 FNYEAQ. The chain's CDR3 is CASSLGGGLGTQYF. The CDR3 DNA reads as TGTGCCAGCAGCTTAGGCGGGGGGCTGGGGACCCAGTACTTC.

This chain connects TRBV7-6 to TRBJ2-2; TRBD1 might be the D (7 bases). This CDR3 is built from 14 residues. Per the germline V gene, CDR1 is SGHVS and CDR2 is FNYEAQ. V shed 3 bases and J shed 7 bases, with 12 bases lying between them. The CDR3 sequence is CASSLEGAGGELFF. CDR3 in DNA: TGTGCCAGCAGCTTGGAGGGGGCCGGCGGGGAGCTGTTTTTT.

This clone was seen only once. The chain employs TRBV28 and TRBJ2-2; possible D gene TRBD1, 6 bases. The length of the CDR3 is 12 residues. V was trimmed by 8 bases and J by 8 bases, leaving 12 bases between them. Per germline, CDR1 MDHEN and CDR2 SYDVKM. CDR3 in amino acids: CASWAGAGELFF. The CDR3, as DNA: TGTGCCAGCTGGGCAGGGGCTGGGGAGCTGTTTTTT.

The CDR3 DNA sequence: TGCAGCGTGGGCTTCCCGGGGGCTTTCTTT. This codes for CSVGFPGAFF. The chain is built from TRBV29-1 and TRBJ1-1; D is undetermined. Trimming took off 6 bases at V and 11 bases at J, with 13 bases between the two ends. The germline CDR1 and CDR2 sequences are SQVTM and ANQGSEA. There are 10 residues in the CDR3.

The genes are TRBV5-1 and TRBJ2-3; D may be TRBD2 (5 bases). The CDR3 has 14 residues. The germline V gene encodes CDR1 SGHRS and CDR2 YFSETQ. Trimming stripped 5 bases from V and 5 bases from J, with 15 bases between. The chain's CDR3 is CASSFGLAEDTQYF. The CDR3 bases are TGCGCCAGCAGTTTCGGACTTGCAGAAGATACGCAGTATTTT.

DNA of the CDR3: TGCAGCGTTGATAATGGACAGGGGGCCTACGAGCAGTACTTC. Translated, it gives CSVDNGQGAYEQYF. The genes are TRBV29-1 and TRBJ2-7; 10 bases are a match to TRBD1. CDR3 size: 14 residues. Germline CDR1 reads SQVTM; CDR2 reads ANQGSEA. The ends lost 3 bases at V and 2 bases at J; junction bases unmatched: 4.

A word on this clone: Different DNA sequences within this sample yield the same CDR3. The chain links TRBV11-2 to TRBJ2-7; D is unclear. The CDR3 sequence is 11 residues long. Germline-derived CDR1 and CDR2 are SGHAT and FQNNGV. The germline V and J ends were trimmed by 5 bases and 4 bases, with 6 bases remaining between them. This CDR3 reads CASSPSYEQYF. Written as DNA, the CDR3 is TGTGCCAGCAGCCCCTCGTACGAGCAGTACTTC.

The V call is TRBV7-2, the J call TRBJ1-2; D gene uncertain. CDR3 length: 14 residues. Trimming pared 1 base from V and 6 bases from J, leaving 12 bases between. Germline assignment: CDR1 SGHTA and CDR2 FQGNSA. CDR3 sequence reads: CASSLGARVDGYTF. Here the CDR3 DNA reads TGTGCCAGCAGCTTAGGGGCGAGGGTTGATGGCTACACCTTC.

The chain links TRBV7-9 to TRBJ2-4; 10 bases align to TRBD1. CDR1 and CDR2 (germline): SEHNR, FQNEAQ (reference sequence). The J segment lost 2 bases and the V segment lost 6 bases, leaving 7 bases of the junction unmatched. There are 16 residues in the CDR3. The CDR3 bases are TGTGCCAGCAGTTCCAGGACAGGGGGGTCCAAAAACATTCAGTACTTC. This sequence encodes CASSSRTGGSKNIQYF.

This clone has only one observation. The V call is TRBV4-1, the J call TRBJ2-7, with 10 bases identical to TRBD2. The CDR3 totals 16 residues. CDR1 MGHRA and CDR2 YSYEKL come from the germline V gene. Trimming at V came to 0 bases and at J to 6 bases, leaving 8 bases not matched to a gene. The CDR3 sequence is CASSQDPGSGGGEQYF. In DNA, the CDR3 is TGCGCCAGCAGCCAAGACCCAGGGAGCGGGGGGGGCGAGCAGTACTTC.

This chain joins TRBV28 and TRBJ1-2, with unresolved D. Per the germline V gene, CDR1 is MDHEN and CDR2 is SYDVKM. The CDR3 is 13 amino acids. V was clipped by 2 bases and J by 0 bases, with 4 bases between them. The CDR3 region is CASSLTANYGYTF. CDR3 DNA: TGTGCCAGCAGTTTAACGGCTAACTATGGCTACACCTTC.

V usage is TRBV6-5 and J usage is TRBJ2-7; D is undetermined. V was cut by 3 bases and J by 0 bases, with 9 bases left in between. The germline CDR1 and CDR2 sequences are MNHEY and SVGAGI. The CDR3 has 14 amino acids. The CDR3 protein is CASSYWQDSYEQYF. For the CDR3, the DNA is TGTGCCAGCAGTTATTGGCAGGACTCCTACGAGCAGTACTTC.

The J gene is TRBJ2-7, the V gene TRBV19; 7 nucleotides line up with TRBD1. With V trimmed by 9 bases and J by 8 bases, 7 bases remained unmatched. Germline CDR1 and CDR2: LNHDA and SQIVND (reference sequence). This CDR3 has 11 amino acids. The CDR3 DNA sequence: TGTGCCAGCTCAGGACAGGCCAAGCAGTACTTC. The encoded protein is CASSGQAKQYF.

In its sample, this clone was seen a few times. The chain carries TRBV4-2 and TRBJ1-6, with TRBD1 identical over 10 bases. CDR1 LGHNA and CDR2 YNFKEQ come from the germline V gene. The CDR3 consists of 16 residues. J lost 2 bases, V lost 4 bases, and 2 bases had no gene match. The CDR3 DNA sequence: TGTGCCAGCAGCCGACAGGGGGCCACCTATAATTCACCCCTCCACTTT. Protein: CASSRQGATYNSPLHF.

CDR3 sequence: CATSRSQGTEQYF. CDR3 in DNA: TGTGCCACCAGCAGGTCACAGGGGACCGAGCAGTACTTC. This chain joins TRBV15 and TRBJ2-7; 7 nucleotides line up with TRBD1. CDR1 is LNHNV, CDR2 YYDKDF, per germline (reference sequence). V lost 3 bases to trimming and J lost 6 bases; unmatched junction nucleotides: 5. The CDR3 is made up of 13 amino acids.

This chain links TRBV11-2 with TRBJ1-1; D ambiguous. Between the trimmed V and J ends, which lost 1 base and 3 bases, there was a span of 9 bases. Per germline, CDR1 SGHAT and CDR2 FQNNGV. This CDR3 region has 14 residues. CDR3 coding DNA: TGTGCCAGCAGCTTAGCGGGAGGGTACACTGAAGCTTTCTTT. Translated: CASSLAGGYTEAFF. Combining the CDR3 with reference TRBV11-2 and TRBJ1-1 gives the whole variable domain EAGVAQSPRYKIIEKRQSVAFWCNPISGHATLYWYQQILGQGPKLLIQFQNNGVVDDSQLPKDRFSAERLKGVDSTLKIQPAKLEDSAVYLCASSLAGGYTEAFFGQGTRLTVV.

V gene TRBV7-6 combines with J gene TRBJ1-4; no clear D gene. Germline CDR1 SGHVS, CDR2 FNYEAQ. Between the trimmed V and J ends, which lost 5 bases and 7 bases, there was a span of 17 bases. This CDR3 is built from 15 residues. CDR3 sequence: CASSPLLAPREKLFF. CDR3 sequence (DNA): TGTGCCAGCAGCCCCCTATTAGCACCCCGTGAAAAACTGTTTTTT.